This TCR beta chain was captured by sequencing in a study of blood T cell repertoires in COVID-19. Trimming removed 5 bases at V and 3 bases at J, with 11 bases between. The CDR3 loop spans 15 amino acids. Germline lookup yields CDR1 KGHSH and CDR2 LQKENI. In the original analysis: Reference gene primers were amplified, and this amplification served to estimate nucleated cell counts. The assay was immunoSEQ multiplex PCR, and TCRdb's table has in-frame clones only and misses some. V, J and clone size were drawn from that table, and D and trimming were deduced from the DNA. In the table there are 300,000 to 350,000 clones, around 90% of which are singletons.

The receptor comes from a woman aged 55-69 years with COVID-19, enrolled during active disease. This chain joins TRBV18 and TRBJ2-6; no definite D call. Sequenced input: peripheral blood. The CDR3 spells CASSSTTGGANVLTF. The CDR3 coding sequence is TGTGCCAGCTCATCAACGACTGGTGGGGCCAACGTCCTGACTTTC.